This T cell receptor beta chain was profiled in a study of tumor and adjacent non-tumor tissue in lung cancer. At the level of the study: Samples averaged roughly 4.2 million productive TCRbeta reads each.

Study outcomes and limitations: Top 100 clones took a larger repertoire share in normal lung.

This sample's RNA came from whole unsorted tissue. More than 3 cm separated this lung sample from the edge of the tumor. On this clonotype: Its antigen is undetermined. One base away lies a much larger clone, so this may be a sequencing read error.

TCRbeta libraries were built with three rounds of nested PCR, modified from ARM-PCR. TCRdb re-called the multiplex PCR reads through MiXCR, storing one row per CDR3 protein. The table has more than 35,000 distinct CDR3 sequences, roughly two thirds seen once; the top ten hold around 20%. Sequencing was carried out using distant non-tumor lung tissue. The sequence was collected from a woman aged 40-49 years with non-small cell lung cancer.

The CDR3 DNA is TGCGCCAGCAGCGGGGAAATGGACAAACTGTTTTTT. Protein sequence: CASSGEMDKLFF. This chain links TRBV5-1 with TRBJ1-4; D not certain. Germline-derived CDR1 and CDR2 are SGHRS and YFSETQ. Trimming removed 4 bases from V and 11 bases from J, with 12 bases in between. The CDR3 sequence is 12 residues long.